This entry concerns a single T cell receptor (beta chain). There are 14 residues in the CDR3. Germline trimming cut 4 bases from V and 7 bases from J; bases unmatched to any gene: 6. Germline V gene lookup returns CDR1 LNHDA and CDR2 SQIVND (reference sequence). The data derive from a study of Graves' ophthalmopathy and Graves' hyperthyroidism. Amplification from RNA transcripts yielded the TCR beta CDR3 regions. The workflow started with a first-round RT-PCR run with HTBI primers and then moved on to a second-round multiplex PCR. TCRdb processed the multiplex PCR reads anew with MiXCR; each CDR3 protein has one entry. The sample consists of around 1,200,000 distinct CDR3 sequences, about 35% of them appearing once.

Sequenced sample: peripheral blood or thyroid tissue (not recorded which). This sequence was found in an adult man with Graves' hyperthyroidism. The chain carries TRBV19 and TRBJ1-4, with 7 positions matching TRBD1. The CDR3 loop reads CASSTGTAGEKLFF. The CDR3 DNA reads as TGTGCCAGTAGTACGGGGACAGCCGGTGAAAAACTGTTTTTT.